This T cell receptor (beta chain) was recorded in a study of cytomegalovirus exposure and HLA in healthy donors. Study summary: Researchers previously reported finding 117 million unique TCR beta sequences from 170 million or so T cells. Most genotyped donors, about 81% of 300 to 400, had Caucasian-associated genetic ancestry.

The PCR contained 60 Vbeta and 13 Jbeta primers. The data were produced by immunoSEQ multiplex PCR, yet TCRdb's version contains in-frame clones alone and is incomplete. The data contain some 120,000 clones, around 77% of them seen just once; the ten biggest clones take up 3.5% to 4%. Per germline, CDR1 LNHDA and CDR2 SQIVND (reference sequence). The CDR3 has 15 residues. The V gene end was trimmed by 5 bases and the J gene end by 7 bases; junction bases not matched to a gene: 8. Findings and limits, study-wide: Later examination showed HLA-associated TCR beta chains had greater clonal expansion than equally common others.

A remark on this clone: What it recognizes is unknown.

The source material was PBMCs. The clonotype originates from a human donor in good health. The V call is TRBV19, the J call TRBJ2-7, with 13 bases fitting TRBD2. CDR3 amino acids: CASSSPGLAGVEQYF. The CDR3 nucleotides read TGTGCCAGTAGTTCCCCCGGACTAGCGGGAGTGGAGCAGTACTTC.